This paragraph covers one TCR beta chain sequence. The antigen remains undetermined. The CDR3 loop spans 14 amino acids. The V and J ends lost 5 bases and 2 bases respectively, with 13 bases between them. Per germline, CDR1 SNHLY and CDR2 FYNNEI. Here immunoSEQ multiplex PCR was the method, and the copy in TCRdb shows in-frame clones only, minus some. The sample has 440,000 or so clones; about nine tenths are singletons. The data are from a study of Ad26.COV2.S vaccination and SARS-CoV-2 variants. Study results and caveats: Vaccine and placebo recipients had similar non-spike TCR breadth.

Indicated treatment: 15 to 20 received Ad26.COV2.S at low or high dose, single or two shots; several received placebo; per-sample allocation not given. The investigators took samples on day 63 after the first vaccine or placebo injection. An Ad26 vector carrying the Wuhan-strain SARS-CoV-2 spike served as the vaccine. J is TRBJ2-7 and V is TRBV2; tentative D call: TRBD2 (6 bases). Sequenced here: peripheral blood, sampled in a trial of Ad26.COV2.S vaccine versus placebo. This receptor was taken from a person between 18 and 65 years old who received the Ad26.COV2.S COVID-19 vaccine or a placebo. DNA for the CDR3: TGTGCCAGCAGTAACCGGACTACCACCTACGAGCAGTACTTC. Translating it yields CASSNRTTTYEQYF.